Listed below are T cell receptor beta chains from one sample, sequenced in a study of control samples from healthy donors and cancer patients. Here immunoSEQ multiplex PCR was the method, and the copy in TCRdb shows in-frame clones only, minus some. Of roughly 48,000 clones listed, around 93% are singletons. Specimen: PBMCs. These receptors were obtained from a woman in her 40s with head and neck cancer. Each CDR3 is given with its conserved first and last residue.

cdr3_length	v_call	j_call	cdr3_aa
14	TRBV6-4	TRBJ2-3	CASSDGGGTDTQYF
15	TRBV4-2	TRBJ2-5	CASSQDSDGEETQYF
15	TRBV3-1/TRBV3-2	TRBJ2-2	CASSFYGGEAGELFF
15	TRBV27	TRBJ2-7	CASSPGLAGPYEQYF
14	TRBV11-2	TRBJ1-6	CASSLGQHNSPLHF
15	TRBV19	TRBJ1-5	CASSIGRYSNQPQHF
15	TRBV7-3	TRBJ2-1	CASSLGTSGYNEQFF
12	TRBV24-1	TRBJ2-3	CATSDWADTQYF
14	TRBV7-9	TRBJ1-6	CASSLDVSDSPLHF
17	TRBV3-1/TRBV3-2	TRBJ2-7	CASSQELVRQGSYEQYF
16	TRBV5-4	TRBJ2-7	CASSSGGPRSIYEQYF